One sample yielded the 12 T cell receptor beta chains listed below, sequenced in a study of cytomegalovirus exposure and HLA in healthy donors. It was with 60 Vbeta and 13 Jbeta primers that the PCR ran. The assay was immunoSEQ multiplex PCR, and TCRdb's table has in-frame clones only and misses some. The sample contains a few hundred thousand clones, approximately 85% of which appear only once. The sequenced material came from PBMCs. The receptors shown here come from a woman aged 35 to 49 in good health and CMV-seropositive.

V usage is TRBV9 and J usage is TRBJ2-1, with 8 bases aligning to TRBD2. J gave up 8 bases and V 0 bases, and 10 bases lay outside the gene matches. The length of the CDR3 is 16 residues. Germline-derived CDR1 and CDR2 are SGDLS and YYNGEE. The CDR3 DNA reads TGTGCCAGCAGCGTAGATGGTGGGGCGGGAGGAGATGAGCAGTTCTTC. It translates to CASSVDGGAGGDEQFF.

This chain connects TRBV4-2 to TRBJ1-1; 10 bases agree with TRBD1. Germline assignment: CDR1 LGHNA and CDR2 YNFKEQ. The trim removed 4 bases at V and 3 bases at J, leaving 5 bases unmatched. The CDR3 is 15 residues long. The CDR3 region is CASSPYGTGDTEAFF. The CDR3 nucleotides are TGTGCCAGCAGCCCCTACGGGACAGGGGACACTGAAGCTTTCTTT.

A few counts support this clone. This sequence joins TRBV4-1 and TRBJ2-3; TRBD1 is a possible D gene (6 bases). Germline CDR1 reads MGHRA; CDR2 reads YSYEKL. The CDR3 contains 13 residues. V was cut by 3 bases and J by 8 bases, with 12 bases left in between. The CDR3 sequence: CASSQTGLGTQYF. The CDR3 DNA reads TGCGCCAGCAGCCAGACAGGTTTAGGTACGCAGTATTTT.

V and J are TRBV7-6 and TRBJ1-4; no reliable D call. V was cut by 2 bases and J by 3 bases, with 7 bases left in between. This CDR3 has 14 residues. The germline V gene encodes CDR1 SGHVS and CDR2 FNYEAQ. CDR3 bases: TGTGCCAGCAGCTTAACGGGTCCTAATGAAAAACTGTTTTTT. Protein sequence: CASSLTGPNEKLFF.

The chain has TRBV11-3 and TRBJ1-1; TRBD1 agrees at 9 bases. The germline CDR1 and CDR2 sequences are SGHNT and YENEEA. The CDR3 is 15 amino acids. V gave up 6 bases and J gave up 4 bases; unmatched junction bases: 9. The CDR3 spells CASRTGTGFLTEAFF. The CDR3 region has the DNA TGTGCCAGCAGGACCGGGACAGGGTTTCTCACTGAAGCTTTCTTT. The full variable domain, completed using reference TRBV11-3 and TRBJ1-1, is EAGVVQSPRYKIIEKKQPVAFWCNPISGHNTLYWYLQNLGQGPELLIRYENEEAVDDSQLPKDRFSAERLKGVDSTLKIQPAELGDSAVYLCASRTGTGFLTEAFFGQGTRLTVV.

The chain employs TRBV7-2 and TRBJ2-3; 8 bases fit TRBD2. This CDR3 is 19 amino acids long. The junction had 13 bases not matched to a gene; V was cut back by 1 base and J by 1 base. Germline V CDR1 and CDR2: SGHTA, FQGNSA. The CDR3 sequence: CASSLVEREIVRGTDTQYF. The CDR3 DNA sequence: TGTGCCAGCAGCTTAGTGGAGCGGGAGATCGTCAGGGGCACAGATACGCAGTATTTT.

V gene TRBV6-5 combines with J gene TRBJ1-1; tentatively, D is TRBD1 (5 bases). This CDR3 is 14 amino acids long. Germline CDR1 is MNHEY and CDR2 is SVGAGI. V was cut by 6 bases and J by 1 base, with 12 bases left in between. CDR3 sequence: CASSWGRENTEAFF. CDR3 nucleotides: TGTGCCAGCAGCTGGGGCAGGGAGAACACTGAAGCTTTCTTT.

The chain couples TRBV19 to TRBJ2-1, with 8 bases matching TRBD1. V shed 5 bases and J 13 bases; nucleotides not matched to a gene: 19. The germline V gene encodes CDR1 LNHDA and CDR2 SQIVND (reference sequence). This CDR3 has 16 residues. CDR3 protein: CASSSGRGQVEWKQFF. The CDR3 DNA reads as TGTGCCAGTAGTTCGGGTAGGGGACAGGTAGAATGGAAACAGTTCTTC. Complete variable domain (other parts from reference TRBV19 and TRBJ2-1): DGGITQSPKYLFRKEGQNVTLSCEQNLNHDAMYWYRQDPGQGLRLIYYSQIVNDFQKGDIAEGYSVSREKKESFPLTVTSAQKNPTAFYLCASSSGRGQVEWKQFFGPGTRLTVL.

V gene TRBV19 combines with J gene TRBJ2-1; TRBD1 is a possible D gene (6 bases). Between the trimmed V and J ends, which lost 4 bases and 9 bases, there was a span of 19 bases. CDR1 LNHDA and CDR2 SQIVND come from the germline V gene (reference sequence). The CDR3 length is 15 residues. DNA of the CDR3: TGTGCCAGTAGTACTCAGGGGCCAGCACGGGCTGAGCAGTTCTTC. Translated, it gives CASSTQGPARAEQFF.

This CDR3 is CASSSRGSFNEQYF. As DNA, the CDR3 is TGTGCCAGCAGCTCTAGGGGCTCATTCAACGAGCAGTACTTC. V usage is TRBV7-9 and J usage is TRBJ2-7, with D possibly TRBD1 on 5 matching bases. The CDR3 covers 14 residues. Trimming cost V 4 bases and J 5 bases, with 15 bases left between them. Germline V gives CDR1 SEHNR, CDR2 FQNEAQ (reference sequence).

J is TRBJ2-5 and V is TRBV5-1; tentatively, D is TRBD2 (6 bases). This CDR3 spans 16 amino acids. Between the trimmed V and J ends, which lost 1 base and 2 bases, there was a span of 15 bases. Germline V gene sequence: CDR1 SGHRS, CDR2 YFSETQ. CDR3 amino acids: CASSLNAAGIQETQYF. CDR3 nucleotides: TGCGCCAGCAGCTTGAACGCCGCGGGGATACAAGAGACCCAGTACTTC.

V gene TRBV27 combines with J gene TRBJ1-2; D ambiguous. The CDR3 sequence is 17 residues long. Trimming stripped 2 bases from V and 0 bases from J, with 16 bases between. CDR1 MNHEY and CDR2 SMNVEV come from the germline V gene (reference sequence). Written as DNA, the CDR3 is TGTGCCAGCAGTTTAGTATCAGGAGGATCTGCTAACTATGGCTACACCTTC. Amino acid sequence: CASSLVSGGSANYGYTF.